The 18 T cell receptor beta chains listed next were all sequenced from one sample in a study of human T cells and chemical hapten exposure. TCRdb ran MiXCR on the RACE reads and lists one entry per CDR3 protein. This sample carries around 53,000 distinct CDR3 sequences, approximately 9.1% of them seen once, and the ten largest clones take around 4.5%. As to time point: patch test 1, 2 weeks after DPC sensitization. Described treatment: therapeutic diphenylcyclopropenone sensitization with weekly scalp DPC. The sequencing here drew on whole blood, taken in connection with sensitization to the hapten diphenylcyclopropenone (DPC). Receptors were obtained from a woman aged 45-65 years with alopecia areata. Some clones in this sample may be carry-over from other donors' samples.

In its sample, this clonotype was seen many times. The rearrangement links TRBV7-9 to TRBJ2-2; 12 nucleotides agree with TRBD2. Germline V gene lookup returns CDR1 SEHNR and CDR2 FQNEAQ (reference sequence). J was trimmed by 1 base and V by 7 bases; bases with no gene match: 4. This CDR3 region has 16 residues. CDR3 amino acids: CASTGTSGRNTGELFF. Written as DNA, the CDR3 is TGTGCCAGCACCGGGACTAGCGGGCGGAACACCGGGGAGCTGTTTTTT.

The chain employs TRBV5-6 and TRBJ2-1; 11 bases are shared with TRBD2. Germline CDR1 is SGHDT and CDR2 is YYEEEE. This CDR3 has 16 amino acids. With 0 bases clipped from V and 8 bases from J, the junction kept 7 bases outside the gene matches. CDR3 nucleotide sequence: TGTGCCAGCAGCTTGGGACTAGCGGGAACAACGGATGAGCAGTTCTTC. This codes for CASSLGLAGTTDEQFF.

This clonotype was counted many times. V gene TRBV12-3 or TRBV12-4 combines with J gene TRBJ2-3, with 12 nucleotides matching TRBD2. This CDR3 is 15 amino acids long. The trim removed 7 bases at V and 0 bases at J, leaving 2 bases unmatched. The CDR3 DNA reads as TGTGCCAGCACCGGGACTAGCGGGAGCACAGATACGCAGTATTTT. The encoded protein is CASTGTSGSTDTQYF.

The V call is TRBV20-1, the J call TRBJ2-1, with 7 bases identical to TRBD2. The CDR3 totals 14 residues. Germline V gene sequence: CDR1 DFQATT, CDR2 SNEGSKA (reference sequence). With 1 base clipped from V and 7 bases from J, the junction kept 7 bases outside the gene matches. The DNA for the CDR3 is TGCAGTGCTAGAGTCGGGAGGCTGGGAAATGAGCAGTTCTTC. Translated, it gives CSARVGRLGNEQFF.

This clonotype was recorded a few times. This chain joins TRBV6-2 or TRBV6-3 and TRBJ2-4, with 15 nucleotides matching TRBD2. The germline V gene has CDR1 MNHEY and CDR2 SVGEGT. Trimming removed 6 bases from V and 0 bases from J; junction bases left unmatched: 6. The CDR3 is made up of 18 amino acids. This CDR3 reads CASSTGLAGGKAKNIQYF. Here the CDR3 DNA reads TGTGCCAGCAGCACGGGACTAGCGGGAGGAAAAGCCAAAAACATTCAGTACTTC.

This clonotype was seen more than once but under ten times. The chain recombines TRBV7-2 with TRBJ2-7; 9 nucleotides agree with TRBD2. This CDR3 spans 15 amino acids. Trimming cost V 5 bases and J 3 bases; bases outside gene matches: 8. CDR1 is SGHTA, CDR2 FQGNSA, per germline. CDR3 region: CASSKSGGSHYEQYF. In DNA, the CDR3 is TGTGCCAGCAGCAAGAGCGGGGGGTCCCACTACGAGCAGTACTTC.

This clonotype was counted many times. The V and J genes are TRBV7-9 and TRBJ2-1; a weak D match, TRBD1 (5 bases). The CDR3 has 14 residues. Deletions cut 5 bases from V and 7 bases from J, with 15 bases between. Per the germline V gene, CDR1 is SEHNR and CDR2 is FQNEAQ (reference sequence). This chain's CDR3 is CASSAPGFGNEQFF. The DNA of the CDR3 is TGTGCCAGCAGCGCCCCAGGGTTCGGAAATGAGCAGTTCTTC.

The sample holds many counts of this clonotype. The J gene is TRBJ1-1, the V gene TRBV12-3 or TRBV12-4; the D gene is possibly TRBD1 (5 bases). The CDR3 spans 14 residues. V shed 2 bases and J shed 0 bases, with 7 bases lying between them. CDR3 bases: TGTGCCAGCAGTTTATGGGGGGTGAACACTGAAGCTTTCTTT. It translates to CASSLWGVNTEAFF.

This clonotype turned up a few times. This chain links TRBV14 with TRBJ2-7; D may be TRBD1 or TRBD2 (5 bases each). This CDR3 has 16 residues. Germline CDR1 is SGHDN and CDR2 is FVKESK. V was trimmed by 1 base and J by 0 bases, leaving 13 bases between them. CDR3 sequence: CASSQVYSGTSYEQYF. Here the CDR3 DNA reads TGTGCCAGCAGCCAAGTCTATTCGGGGACCTCCTACGAGCAGTACTTC.

V usage is TRBV7-9 and J usage is TRBJ2-3; D tentatively fits TRBD1 or TRBD2 (6 bases each). CDR1 and CDR2 (germline): SEHNR, FQNEAQ (reference sequence). The V end was cut by 4 bases, the J end by 2 bases, with 13 bases between. This CDR3 spans 15 amino acids. CDR3 sequence reads: CASSSPSGATDTQYF. The CDR3 nucleotides are TGTGCCAGCAGCTCCCCCTCGGGGGCCACAGATACGCAGTATTTT.

Ten or more counts support this clonotype. The V call is TRBV5-1, the J call TRBJ2-1; the match to TRBD2 covers 8 bases. CDR3 length: 13 residues. The germline V gene has CDR1 SGHRS and CDR2 YFSETQ. V gave up 4 bases and J gave up 6 bases; unmatched junction bases: 3. CDR3 sequence reads: CASSEGLVNEQFF. For the CDR3, the DNA is TGCGCCAGCAGCGAGGGACTAGTCAATGAGCAGTTCTTC.

The chain links TRBV7-2 to TRBJ2-5; no clear D gene. This CDR3 spans 12 amino acids. V was cut by 5 bases and J by 6 bases, with 10 bases left in between. CDR1 SGHTA and CDR2 FQGNSA come from the germline V gene. The DNA for the CDR3 is TGTGCCAGCAGCCCTGGTACCCAGACCCAGTACTTC. Translation gives CASSPGTQTQYF.

This chain links TRBV29-1 with TRBJ2-1; D assignment may be TRBD1 or TRBD2 (6 bases each). V was trimmed by 4 bases and J by 6 bases, leaving 16 bases between them. Germline CDR1 and CDR2: SQVTM and ANQGSEA. There are 14 residues in the CDR3. The CDR3 loop is CSVGRAGAINEQFF. The CDR3 bases are TGCAGCGTTGGGAGGGCAGGGGCCATCAATGAGCAGTTCTTC.

V usage is TRBV30 and J usage is TRBJ2-7; D possibly matches TRBD1 or TRBD2 (5 bases each). The germline V gene has CDR1 GTSNPN and CDR2 SVGIG (reference sequence). Between the trimmed V and J ends, which lost 8 bases and 4 bases, there was a span of 15 bases. CDR3 length: 12 amino acids. The CDR3 DNA follows: TGTGCCGGGGGACGCGCAGGGTACGAGCAGTACTTC. It translates to CAGGRAGYEQYF.

The genes are TRBV10-3 and TRBJ2-3; D gene ambiguous. This CDR3 spans 13 amino acids. Looked up from germline, CDR1 is ENHRY and CDR2 is SYGVKD. V was pared by 3 bases and J by 2 bases, with 6 bases between. CDR3 loop: CAISDGFTDTQYF. The CDR3 DNA reads as TGTGCCATCAGTGATGGCTTCACAGATACGCAGTATTTT.

This clonotype was seen ten or more times. This sequence joins TRBV7-7 and TRBJ2-7; 10 nucleotides match TRBD2. Germline V gene lookup returns CDR1 SSHAT and CDR2 FNYEAQ (reference sequence). This CDR3 has 15 residues. V shed 1 base and J 4 bases; nucleotides not matched to a gene: 4. The CDR3 spells CASSLEAGGYYEQYF. DNA for the CDR3: TGTGCCAGCAGCTTAGAAGCGGGAGGGTATTACGAGCAGTACTTC.

This sequence joins TRBV6-5 and TRBJ2-1; TRBD1 matches 11 bases. With V trimmed by 5 bases and J by 7 bases, 10 bases remained unmatched. Germline V gene data show CDR1 as MNHEY and CDR2 as SVGAGI. The CDR3 sequence is 16 residues long. The CDR3 reads CASSLDRDRGRNEQFF. The CDR3 DNA sequence: TGTGCCAGCAGTCTGGACCGGGACAGGGGGAGGAATGAGCAGTTCTTC.

There are a few counts of this clonotype. V usage is TRBV29-1 and J usage is TRBJ1-1, with D unresolved. This CDR3 is 11 amino acids long. CDR1 SQVTM and CDR2 ANQGSEA come from the germline V gene. V was pared by 4 bases and J by 3 bases, with 6 bases between. CDR3 region: CSVAEHTEAFF. CDR3 bases: TGCAGCGTTGCTGAACACACTGAAGCTTTCTTT. The full variable domain, rest sourced from reference TRBV29-1 and TRBJ1-1, is SAVISQKPSRDICQRGTSLTIQCQVDSQVTMMFWYRQQPGQSLTLIATANQGSEATYESGFVIDKFPISRPNLTFSTLTVSNMSPEDSSIYLCSVAEHTEAFFGQGTRLTVV.